This entry lists 24 T cell receptor beta chains sequenced from one sample in a study of CD8+ T cells in alopecia areata. Treatment given: oral pan-JAK inhibitor, 5-10 mg twice daily. RNA, once extracted, was reverse transcribed into cDNA for use as the sequencing template. Clones were sequenced by immunoSEQ multiplex PCR, and TCRdb holds only the in-frame ones, with some missing. The sample includes about 210,000 clones, 35% to 40% seen only once; the top ten take 0.48%. The sequencing used CD4+ T cells sorted from blood, collected between weeks 30 and 35, from a patient treated with tofacitinib. The receptors originated from a human donor with alopecia areata.

This rearrangement joins TRBV4-1 to TRBJ1-2; TRBD1 aligns across 9 bases. The CDR3 is made up of 17 amino acids. The germline V gene has CDR1 MGHRA and CDR2 YSYEKL. V lost 4 bases and J lost 2; bases outside the gene matches: 11. The CDR3 sequence: CASSPGGTGSKNYGYTF. The CDR3 nucleotides are TGCGCCAGCAGCCCGGGGGGGACAGGGTCCAAAAACTATGGCTACACCTTC.

This clone was observed a few times. Here the CDR3 DNA reads TGTGCCAGCAGCACCACTAGCGGGGCTTACAATGAGCAGTTCTTC. Protein sequence: CASSTTSGAYNEQFF. V usage is TRBV11-2 and J usage is TRBJ2-1; 10 nucleotides align to TRBD2. Trimming removed 5 bases from V and 4 bases from J; junction bases left unmatched: 5. The CDR3 has 15 residues. Germline V CDR1 and CDR2: SGHAT, FQNNGV.

This rearrangement joins TRBV18 to TRBJ1-5; D unresolved. Trimming shortened V by 5 bases and J by 4 bases, and 12 bases separated the two germline ends. The germline CDR1 and CDR2 sequences are KGHSH and LQKENI. The CDR3 is 14 amino acids. CDR3 nucleotide sequence: TGTGCCAGCTCAAAACGGACTGATAATCAGCCCCAGCATTTT. This encodes CASSKRTDNQPQHF. Looking up the rest from reference TRBV18 and TRBJ1-5 gives the full variable domain: NAGVMQNPRHLVRRRGQEARLRCSPMKGHSHVYWYRQLPEEGLKFMVYLQKENIIDESGMPKERFSAEFPKEGPSILRIQQVVRGDSAAYFCASSKRTDNQPQHFGDGTRLSIL.

This chain links TRBV7-2 with TRBJ2-7, with 8 bases identical to TRBD1. Germline CDR1 and CDR2: SGHTA and FQGNSA. V trimming: 0 bases; J trimming: 5 bases; junction bases outside the gene matches: 6. The CDR3 runs 15 residues. The CDR3 DNA follows: TGTGCCAGCAGCTTAGCCGGGACAGGTTACGACGAGCAGTACTTC. As protein: CASSLAGTGYDEQYF.

This clone was counted between two and nine times. V usage is TRBV29-1 and J usage is TRBJ2-3, with a tentative D call TRBD2 (6 bases). CDR1 is SQVTM, CDR2 ANQGSEA, per germline. CDR3 length: 11 residues. Deletions cut 5 bases from V and 7 bases from J, with 10 bases between. This CDR3 reads CSVLGGNTQYF. The CDR3 region has the DNA TGCAGCGTTCTGGGCGGGAATACGCAGTATTTT.

This chain uses TRBV4-1 with TRBJ2-1; tentatively, D is TRBD1 (6 bases). The germline CDR1 and CDR2 sequences are MGHRA and YSYEKL. V lost 3 bases, J lost 4 bases, and 22 bases lay in between. The CDR3 length is 18 residues. The CDR3 DNA is TGCGCCAGCAGCCATCCAGCCTATGACAGGCCTCCTTACAATGAGCAGTTCTTC. Its translation is CASSHPAYDRPPYNEQFF.

The table lists this clone with a few counts. In DNA form, the CDR3 reads TGTGCCAGCAGGTTCGGGACAGGGTCTTACGAGCAGTACTTC. Translating gives CASRFGTGSYEQYF. The gene calls are TRBV6-1 and TRBJ2-7; 9 bases map to TRBD1. This CDR3 region has 14 residues. CDR1 and CDR2 from the germline V gene are MNHNS and SASEGT. V dropped 6 bases and J dropped 4; count of bases not matched to a gene: 7.

A single count supports this clone. This CDR3 is CAWGSQGAHGYTF. The DNA of the CDR3 is TGTGCCTGGGGGTCCCAGGGGGCTCATGGCTACACCTTC. The gene calls are TRBV30 and TRBJ1-2; 8 bases agree with TRBD1. The CDR3 is 13 amino acids. Germline loops: CDR1 GTSNPN, CDR2 SVGIG (reference sequence). The junction had 8 bases not matched to a gene; V was cut back by 5 bases and J by 6 bases. Drawing the rest from reference TRBV30 and TRBJ1-2, the complete variable domain is SQTIHQWPATLVQPVGSPLSLECTVEGTSNPNLYWYRQAAGRGLQLLFYSVGIGQISSEVPQNLSASRPQDRQFILSSKKLLLSDSGFYLCAWGSQGAHGYTFGSGTRLTVV.

The J gene is TRBJ1-1, the V gene TRBV7-2, with D possibly matching TRBD1 (5 bases). This CDR3 comprises 14 residues. Germline CDR1 SGHTA, CDR2 FQGNSA. Trimming removed 5 bases at V and 8 bases at J, with 18 bases between. CDR3 sequence (DNA): TGTGCCAGCAGCGCAAGCGCCTGGGACGGCGAAGCTTTCTTT. This encodes CASSASAWDGEAFF.

This clone was seen only a few times. The J gene is TRBJ2-7, the V gene TRBV6-6, with no clear D. The CDR3 consists of 13 residues. Germline values: CDR1 MNHNY, CDR2 SVGAGI (reference sequence). The germline V and J ends were trimmed by 4 bases and 0 bases, with 7 bases remaining between them. The CDR3: CASSFKGSYEQYF. The CDR3 DNA sequence: TGTGCCAGCAGTTTTAAGGGCTCCTACGAGCAGTACTTC.

This clone was seen a few times. Different DNA sequences within this sample yield the same CDR3. The rearrangement joins TRBV29-1 to TRBJ1-1, with D possibly being TRBD1 (5 bases). Germline V gene data show CDR1 as SQVTM and CDR2 as ANQGSEA. The CDR3 is 11 residues long. Between the trimmed V and J ends, which lost 8 bases and 1 base, there was a span of 8 bases. The CDR3 reads CSSGRNTEAFF. The DNA of the CDR3 is TGCAGCTCGGGGCGGAACACTGAAGCTTTCTTT.

This chain links TRBV11-2 with TRBJ2-7, with D unclear. Trimming removed 4 bases at V and 1 base at J, with 17 bases between. The CDR3 runs to 16 residues. Germline CDR1 and CDR2: SGHAT and FQNNGV. CDR3 nucleotide sequence: TGTGCCAGCAGCTCTCATGTAGAGACTCGGTCCTACGAGCAGTACTTC. It is translated as CASSSHVETRSYEQYF.

This clone came up a few times. The chain is built from TRBV18 and TRBJ2-5; D possibly corresponds to TRBD1 (6 bases). The germline V and J ends were trimmed by 2 bases and 1 base, with 17 bases remaining between them. CDR3 length equals 17 residues. CDR1 and CDR2 from the germline V gene are KGHSH and LQKENI. This CDR3 is CASSPSRAGVFQETQYF. DNA for the CDR3: TGTGCCAGCTCACCATCGAGAGCAGGGGTTTTCCAAGAGACCCAGTACTTC.

V gene TRBV10-3 combines with J gene TRBJ2-3; perhaps TRBD1 as D (6 bases). This CDR3 has 15 amino acids. Trimming left V 2 bases short and J 1 base short, with 10 bases between. CDR1 and CDR2 from the germline V gene are ENHRY and SYGVKD. The CDR3 sequence: CAISEGGSGTDTQYF. The CDR3, as DNA: TGTGCCATCAGTGAGGGGGGCTCGGGCACAGATACGCAGTATTTT.

The CDR3 loop reads CSVSQTYNEQFF. CDR3 nucleotide sequence: TGCAGCGTTTCCCAAACGTACAATGAGCAGTTCTTC. This chain links TRBV29-1 with TRBJ2-1; no firm D call. The V gene lost 5 bases and the J gene lost 4 bases, with 9 bases spanning the gap. Germline assignment: CDR1 SQVTM and CDR2 ANQGSEA. The CDR3 consists of 12 residues.

The chain is built from TRBV7-9 and TRBJ1-2, with D uncertain. V lost 0 bases and J lost 1, with 6 bases in between. Germline CDR1 is SEHNR and CDR2 is FQNEAQ (reference sequence). The CDR3 is 14 residues long. The CDR3 DNA sequence: TGTGCCAGCAGCTTAGCGGTCAGTAACTATGGCTACACCTTC. Its translation: CASSLAVSNYGYTF.

The chain links TRBV9 to TRBJ2-2, with 11 bases that match TRBD1. CDR1 is SGDLS and CDR2 is YYNGEE in the germline V gene. Trimming took 3 bases from V and 2 from J; bases not matched to a gene: 9. The CDR3 is made up of 18 amino acids. CDR3 loop: CASSGLPGQGANTGELFF. DNA of the CDR3: TGTGCCAGCAGCGGCCTCCCCGGACAGGGGGCAAACACCGGGGAGCTGTTTTTT. The full variable domain, with the rest looked up from reference TRBV9 and TRBJ2-2, is DSGVTQTPKHLITATGQRVTLRCSPRSGDLSVYWYQQSLDQGLQFLIQYYNGEERAKGNILERFSAQQFPDLHSELNLSSLELGDSALYFCASSGLPGQGANTGELFFGEGSRLTVL.

This sequence joins TRBV5-4 and TRBJ2-7, with D tentatively TRBD1 or TRBD2 (6 bases each). Per germline, CDR1 SGHNT and CDR2 YYREEE (reference sequence). The V end lost 2 bases, the J end lost 3 bases, and 9 bases lay between the germline ends. This CDR3 is built from 13 residues. CDR3 nucleotides: TGTGCCAGCAGCTTCGGGGGCGGCTACGAGCAGTACTTC. Protein: CASSFGGGYEQYF.

The chain joins TRBV9 to TRBJ1-2, with 8 bases identical to TRBD1. This CDR3 has 15 amino acids. J was trimmed by 8 bases and V by 3 bases; bases with no gene match: 12. Germline V gives CDR1 SGDLS, CDR2 YYNGEE. CDR3 loop: CASSGGQARREGYTF. CDR3 DNA: TGTGCCAGCAGCGGGGGACAGGCCAGGAGGGAGGGCTACACCTTC.

This clone occurred many times. The CDR3 region has the DNA TGTGCCAGCAGTAGGACGGGGGAGACCCAGTACTTC. It encodes CASSRTGETQYF. The rearrangement uses TRBV27 and TRBJ2-5; weak D call: TRBD2 (5 bases). CDR1 is MNHEY and CDR2 is SMNVEV in the germline V gene (reference sequence). V shed 5 bases and J shed 5 bases, with 9 bases lying between them. The CDR3 contains 12 residues.

In its sample, this clone was seen a few times. The genes are TRBV7-8 and TRBJ2-7, with D perhaps matching TRBD1 or TRBD2 (5 bases each). Germline V gene sequence: CDR1 SGHVS, CDR2 FQNEAQ. The V and J ends lost 11 bases and 3 bases respectively, with 17 bases between them. The CDR3 sequence is 13 residues long. The CDR3 reads CAVSGTMGYEQYF. The CDR3 DNA is TGTGCCGTCTCCGGGACCATGGGCTACGAGCAGTACTTC.

This clone was observed a few times. The chain uses TRBV7-9 and TRBJ2-5; D may be TRBD2 (6 bases). The CDR3 totals 15 residues. Germline V gene lookup returns CDR1 SEHNR and CDR2 FQNEAQ (reference sequence). The germline V and J ends were trimmed by 2 bases and 1 base, with 11 bases remaining between them. In nucleotides, the CDR3 is TGTGCCAGCAGCTTATCCCTAGCGAGCCAAGAGACCCAGTACTTC. Its protein product is CASSLSLASQETQYF.

This rearrangement joins TRBV9 to TRBJ2-7; maybe TRBD1 (5 bases). With 2 bases removed from V and 4 bases from J, the gap between germline ends came to 13 bases. This CDR3 comprises 14 residues. Germline CDR1 SGDLS, CDR2 YYNGEE. This chain's CDR3 is CASSVAPQVYEQYF. In DNA form, the CDR3 reads TGTGCCAGCAGCGTCGCCCCACAGGTGTACGAGCAGTACTTC. The full variable domain, its missing parts supplied by reference TRBV9 and TRBJ2-7, is DSGVTQTPKHLITATGQRVTLRCSPRSGDLSVYWYQQSLDQGLQFLIQYYNGEERAKGNILERFSAQQFPDLHSELNLSSLELGDSALYFCASSVAPQVYEQYFGPGTRLTVT.

This clone has ten or more counts. V is TRBV7-2 and J is TRBJ2-1, with 8 bases identical to TRBD2. The germline V gene encodes CDR1 SGHTA and CDR2 FQGNSA. There are 16 residues in the CDR3. Unmatched junction bases numbered 6, after V lost 4 bases and J lost 1 base. The CDR3 DNA is TGTGCCAGCAGCTCCCAAGCGGGAGTATCCTACAATGAGCAGTTCTTC. Amino acids: CASSSQAGVSYNEQFF.